Listed here is a single TCR beta chain. CDR3 size: 17 residues. The germline V gene has CDR1 SGHRS and CDR2 YFSETQ. The V and J ends lost 4 bases and 4 bases, in that order; junction bases with no gene match: 7. These data originate in a study of blood T cell repertoires in COVID-19. As for the study in general: Samples came from the United States, Italy and Spain, spanning acute and convalescent COVID-19. PBMCs, B-cell-depleted T cells, or T cells were the source of the cDNA or gDNA that made up the material.

Categorization into cohorts depended on clinical history that participants reported. Cohort 3 donors were reported recovered after two negative PCRs, clearance, or symptom resolution. Profiled with immunoSEQ multiplex PCR; TCRdb holds only in-frame clones, not every one. The table shows fewer than 500,000 clones, with 80% to 90% occurring only once. The sequencing input was PBMCs or T cells enriched from blood (not recorded which). The sequence was collected from a man aged 25 to 45 who had recovered from COVID-19. The V and J genes are TRBV5-1 and TRBJ2-2, with 13 bases matching TRBD2. The CDR3 nucleotides are TGCGCCAGCAGCCCTCGGACTAGCGGGAGTCCCACCGGGGAGCTGTTTTTT. Its protein is CASSPRTSGSPTGELFF.